The clone carrying this TCR beta chain turned up a few times. The data originate from a study of shared clonotypes between healthy human individuals. Here immunoSEQ multiplex PCR was the method, and the copy in TCRdb shows in-frame clones only, minus some. The data show millions of clones, just over 90% seen once. This CDR3 has 14 amino acids. The ends lost 6 bases at V and 6 bases at J; junction bases unmatched: 11. CDR1 is SQVTM, CDR2 ANQGSEA, per germline. The sequencing input was naive CD4+ T cells sorted from blood. Subset: CD45RA+ positively selected. The receptor was derived from a man aged 18 to 29 in good health. The gene calls are TRBV29-1 and TRBJ1-5, with TRBD1 matching over 7 bases. Here the CDR3 reads CSVRGTVEGQPQHF. The CDR3 nucleotides are TGCAGCGTCCGGGGGACAGTGGAGGGTCAGCCCCAGCATTTT.